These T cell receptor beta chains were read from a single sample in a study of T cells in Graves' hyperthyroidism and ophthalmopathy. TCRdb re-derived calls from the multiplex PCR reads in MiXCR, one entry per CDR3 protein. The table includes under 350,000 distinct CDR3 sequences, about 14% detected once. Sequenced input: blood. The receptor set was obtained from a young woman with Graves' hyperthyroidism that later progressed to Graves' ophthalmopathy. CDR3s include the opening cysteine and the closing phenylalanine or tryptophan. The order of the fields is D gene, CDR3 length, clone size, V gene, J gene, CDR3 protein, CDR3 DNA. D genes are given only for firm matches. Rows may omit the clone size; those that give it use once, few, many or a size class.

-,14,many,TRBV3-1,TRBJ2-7,CASSQERVNYEQYF,TGTGCCAGCAGCCAAGAACGGGTCAACTACGAGCAGTACTTC
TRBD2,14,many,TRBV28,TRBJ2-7,CASRLREGRYEQYF,TGTGCCAGCAGACTTCGGGAGGGGAGGTACGAGCAGTACTTC
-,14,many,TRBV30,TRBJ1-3,CAWRVDSSGNTIYF,TGTGCCTGGAGGGTGGACAGCTCTGGAAACACCATATATTTT
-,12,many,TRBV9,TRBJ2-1,CASSKTGNEQFF,TGTGCCAGCTCTAAGACGGGAAATGAGCAGTTCTTC
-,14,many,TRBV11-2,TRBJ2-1,CASSFGITYNEQFF,TGTGCCAGCAGCTTCGGGATTACGTACAATGAGCAGTTCTTC
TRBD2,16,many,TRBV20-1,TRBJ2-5,CSAMEGLAGGGETQYF,TGCAGTGCTATGGAAGGACTAGCGGGAGGAGGAGAGACCCAGTACTTC
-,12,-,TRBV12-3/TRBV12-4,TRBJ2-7,CASSLGRGEQYF,TGTGCCAGCAGTCTTGGACGGGGCGAGCAGTACTTC
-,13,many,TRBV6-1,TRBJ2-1,CASTGRSYNEQFF,TGTGCCAGCACGGGACGGTCCTACAATGAGCAGTTCTTC
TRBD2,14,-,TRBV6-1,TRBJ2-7,CASGPRGVDYEQYF,TGTGCCAGCGGCCCTCGGGGGGTCGACTACGAGCAGTACTTC
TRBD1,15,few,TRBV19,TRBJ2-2,CASSVGTGGIGELFF,TGTGCCAGTAGTGTCGGGACAGGGGGCATCGGGGAGCTGTTTTTT
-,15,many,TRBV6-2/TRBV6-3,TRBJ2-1,CASSSVRDSYNEQFF,TGTGCCAGCAGTTCCGTCAGGGACTCCTACAATGAGCAGTTCTTC
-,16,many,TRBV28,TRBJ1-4,CASSSHTRASREKLFF,TGTGCCAGCAGTTCACATACCAGGGCTTCTCGAGAAAAACTGTTTTTT
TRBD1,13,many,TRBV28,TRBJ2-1,CASSRTGGIEQFF,TGTGCCAGCAGTAGGACAGGGGGGATTGAGCAGTTCTTC
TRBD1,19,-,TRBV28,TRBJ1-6,CASSSPGDRGVYLGSPLHF,TGTGCCAGCAGTTCGCCCGGGGACAGGGGTGTTTATCTGGGTTCACCCCTCCACTTT
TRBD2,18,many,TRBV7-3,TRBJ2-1,CASSSWGASGRAANEQFF,TGTGCCAGCAGCTCCTGGGGGGCTAGCGGGAGGGCAGCAAATGAGCAGTTCTTC
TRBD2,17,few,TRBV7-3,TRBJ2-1,CASRRRGTSGPSNEQFF,TGTGCCAGCAGGAGACGCGGGACTAGCGGGCCCTCCAATGAGCAGTTCTTC
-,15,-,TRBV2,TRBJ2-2,CASSEIRGNTGELFF,TGTGCCAGCAGTGAAATCAGGGGAAACACCGGGGAGCTGTTTTTT
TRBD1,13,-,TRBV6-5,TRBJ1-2,CASSWTGSNGYTF,TGTGCCAGCAGTTGGACAGGGAGCAATGGCTACACCTTC
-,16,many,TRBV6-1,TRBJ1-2,CASSPGPLALGYGYTF,TGTGCCAGCAGTCCTGGACCTCTGGCACTAGGCTATGGCTACACCTTC
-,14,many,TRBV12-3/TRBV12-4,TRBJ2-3,CASSSWISTDTQYF,TGTGCCAGCAGTTCTTGGATTTCCACAGATACGCAGTATTTT
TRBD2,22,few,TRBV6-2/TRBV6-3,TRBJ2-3,CASSYSPSPDVTSGTFTDTQYF,TGTGCCAGCAGTTACTCTCCATCCCCCGACGTGACTAGCGGGACTTTCACAGATACGCAGTATTTT
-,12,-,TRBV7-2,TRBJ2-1,CASSSTGYEQFF,TGTGCCAGCAGCTCGACAGGTTACGAACAGTTCTTC
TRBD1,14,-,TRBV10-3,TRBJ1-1,CAISDKGANTEAFF,TGTGCCATCAGTGATAAGGGGGCGAACACTGAAGCTTTCTTT
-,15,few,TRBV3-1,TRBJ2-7,CASSQGRTDYYEQYF,TGTGCCAGCAGCCAGGGACGGACGGACTACTACGAGCAGTACTTC
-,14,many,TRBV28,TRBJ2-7,CASSLIRGSYEQYF,TGTGCCAGCAGCCTCATCAGGGGTAGCTACGAGCAGTACTTC
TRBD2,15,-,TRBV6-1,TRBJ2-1,CASSGTSGSVNEQFF,TGTGCCAGCAGTGGGACTAGCGGGAGTGTCAATGAGCAGTTCTTC
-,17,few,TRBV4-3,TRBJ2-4,CASSQALGGGAKNIQYF,TGCGCCAGCAGCCAAGCCCTAGGAGGCGGAGCCAAAAACATTCAGTACTTC
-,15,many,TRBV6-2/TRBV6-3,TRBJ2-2,CASRPDGRNTGELFF,TGTGCCAGCCGTCCTGATGGAAGAAACACCGGGGAGCTGTTTTTT
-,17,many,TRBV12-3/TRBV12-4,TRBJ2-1,CASSLARSVSSYNEQFF,TGTGCCAGCAGTTTAGCCCGTAGCGTTAGCTCCTACAATGAGCAGTTCTTC
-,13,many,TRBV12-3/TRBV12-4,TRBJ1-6,CASSGEGLEPLHF,TGTGCCAGCAGTGGAGAGGGACTTGAACCCCTCCACTTT
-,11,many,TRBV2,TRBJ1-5,CASSESQPQHF,TGTGCCAGCAGTGAAAGCCAGCCCCAGCATTTT
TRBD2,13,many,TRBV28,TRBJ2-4,CASKTSGSYIQYF,TGTGCCAGTAAGACTAGCGGGAGCTACATTCAGTACTTC
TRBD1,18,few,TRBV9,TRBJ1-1,CASSPRPGQGDMNTEAFF,TGTGCCAGCAGCCCTCGACCGGGACAGGGGGACATGAACACTGAAGCTTTCTTT
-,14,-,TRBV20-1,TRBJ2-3,CSASLDKRFGTQYF,TGCAGTGCTTCGCTAGACAAACGATTTGGCACGCAGTATTTT
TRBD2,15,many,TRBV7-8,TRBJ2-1,CASSLSGMGANEQFF,TGTGCCAGCAGCTTAAGCGGGATGGGTGCCAATGAGCAGTTCTTC
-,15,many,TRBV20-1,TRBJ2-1,CSAIPKRVYYNEQFF,TGCAGTGCTATCCCTAAGAGGGTTTACTACAATGAGCAGTTCTTC
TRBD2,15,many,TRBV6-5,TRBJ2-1,CASSYGTSGIGEQFF,TGTGCCAGCAGTTACGGGACTAGCGGGATAGGTGAGCAGTTCTTC
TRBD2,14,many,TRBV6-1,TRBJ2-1,CASVAGEIYNEQFF,TGTGCCAGCGTAGCGGGAGAGATCTACAATGAGCAGTTCTTC
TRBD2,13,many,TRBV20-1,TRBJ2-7,CSARPAGAYEQYF,TGCAGTGCTAGACCAGCGGGAGCCTACGAGCAGTACTTC
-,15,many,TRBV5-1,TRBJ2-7,CASSLDLDTAYEQYF,TGCGCCAGCAGCTTGGATCTGGACACAGCCTACGAGCAGTACTTC
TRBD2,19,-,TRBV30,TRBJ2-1,CAWSVFQHHLAGAYNEQFF,TGTGCCTGGAGTGTATTCCAACACCACCTAGCGGGAGCCTACAATGAGCAGTTCTTC
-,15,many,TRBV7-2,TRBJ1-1,CASRAGRSMNTEAFF,TGTGCCAGCAGGGCGGGACGTAGCATGAACACTGAAGCTTTCTTT
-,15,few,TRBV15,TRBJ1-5,CATSRDNSPYQPQHF,TGTGCCACCAGCAGAGATAACAGTCCATATCAGCCCCAGCATTTT
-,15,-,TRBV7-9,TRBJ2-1,CASSPRDISYNEQFF,TGTGCCAGCAGCCCCCGGGACATCTCCTACAATGAGCAGTTCTTC
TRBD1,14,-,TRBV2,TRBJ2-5,CASSEFGQGTPQYF,TGTGCCAGCAGTGAATTTGGACAGGGAACACCCCAGTACTTC
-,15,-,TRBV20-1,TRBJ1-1,CSARAGGQINTEAFF,TGCAGTGCTAGAGCCGGCGGGCAGATAAACACTGAAGCTTTCTTT
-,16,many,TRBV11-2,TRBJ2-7,CASSPHGAFKSYEQYF,TGTGCCAGCAGCCCCCACGGTGCGTTTAAGTCCTACGAGCAGTACTTC
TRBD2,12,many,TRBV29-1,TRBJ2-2,CSVPGGAGELFF,TGCAGCGTCCCGGGGGGAGCCGGGGAGCTGTTTTTT
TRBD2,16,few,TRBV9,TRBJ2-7,CASSAPPDGGFVEQYF,TGTGCCAGCAGCGCCCCACCCGACGGGGGGTTTGTAGAGCAGTACTTC